The 25 T cell receptor beta chains below all came from one sample that was sequenced in a study of T-cell reconstitution after alpha-beta-depleted transplantation in children. This sample's TCRbeta library carried unique molecular identifier barcodes. MiXCR was run by TCRdb on the PCR reads, yielding one entry per CDR3 protein. Among about 230,000 distinct CDR3 sequences listed, 12% were seen once. The sample was PBMCs from the stem cell graft donor, taken from the stem cell graft. The receptors were sampled from a human donor who donated a stem cell graft to a child with acute lymphoblastic leukemia.

At least ten counts were recorded for this clonotype. The chain uses TRBV29-1 and TRBJ2-1; D call uncertain. V gave up 1 base and J gave up 0 bases, with 4 bases separating them. Per germline, CDR1 SQVTM and CDR2 ANQGSEA. CDR3 size: 13 residues. The CDR3 nucleotides read TGCAGCGTTGAAGGGATCTCCTACAATGAGCAGTTCTTC. This translates into CSVEGISYNEQFF.

At least ten counts were recorded for this clonotype. CDR3 sequence reads: CASRLSLNTGELFF. In DNA form, the CDR3 reads TGTGCCAGCAGGCTCTCTTTGAACACCGGGGAGCTGTTTTTT. This chain joins TRBV7-2 and TRBJ2-2; D unclear. Trimming pared 6 bases from V and 1 base from J, leaving 9 bases between. Germline CDR1 SGHTA, CDR2 FQGNSA. CDR3 length: 14 amino acids.

This clonotype was observed at least ten times. The chain is built from TRBV6-1 and TRBJ1-2; 8 bases agree with TRBD1. V shed 0 bases and J 5 bases; nucleotides not matched to a gene: 5. The CDR3 has 15 residues. Germline-derived CDR1 and CDR2 are MNHNS and SASEGT. The CDR3 coding sequence is TGTGCCAGCAGTGAAGCGGGACAGGTGGGGTATGGCTACACCTTC. Translation gives CASSEAGQVGYGYTF.

This clonotype came up many times. CDR3 protein: CASSPREGSSYEQYF. The CDR3 nucleotides are TGTGCCAGCAGCCCTCGGGAAGGCAGCTCCTACGAGCAGTACTTC. The chain combines TRBV7-9 with TRBJ2-7; the D gene is possibly TRBD2 (5 bases). With 5 bases removed from V and 0 bases from J, the gap between germline ends came to 14 bases. The V gene's germline CDR1 is SEHNR and CDR2 FQNEAQ (reference sequence). This CDR3 spans 15 amino acids.

The J gene is TRBJ1-3, the V gene TRBV12-3 or TRBV12-4; D remains ambiguous. V lost 5 bases and J 0 bases, leaving 5 bases between the germline ends. The CDR3 is 13 amino acids. CDR3 sequence (DNA): TGTGCCAGCAGTCCGACCTCTGGAAACACCATATATTTT. The encoded protein is CASSPTSGNTIYF.

In this sample, this clonotype turned up many times. The chain has TRBV7-9 and TRBJ2-5; 9 bases map to TRBD2. Germline CDR1 and CDR2: SEHNR and FQNEAQ (reference sequence). Unmatched junction bases numbered 9, after V lost 2 bases and J lost 5 bases. The CDR3 runs 16 residues. In DNA, the CDR3 is TGTGCCAGCAGCTTAACGCTAGCGGGGATAATGGAGACCCAGTACTTC. Its translation is CASSLTLAGIMETQYF. Looking up the rest from reference TRBV7-9 and TRBJ2-5 gives the full variable domain: DTGVSQNPRHKITKRGQNVTFRCDPISEHNRLYWYRQTLGQGPEFLTYFQNEAQLEKSRLLSDRFSAERPKGSFSTLEIQRTEQGDSAMYLCASSLTLAGIMETQYFGPGTRLLVL.

The V gene is TRBV19, the J gene TRBJ1-1, with D possibly matching TRBD1 (5 bases). V was clipped by 11 bases and J by 1 base, with 20 bases between them. Per germline, CDR1 LNHDA and CDR2 SQIVND (reference sequence). The CDR3 covers 15 residues. The CDR3 DNA reads as TGTGCCTGGAGTCCTCGGACACGCCCGAACACTGAAGCTTTCTTT. Its translation is CAWSPRTRPNTEAFF.

In its sample, this clonotype was seen many times. V is TRBV20-1 and J is TRBJ2-3, with 11 bases lining up with TRBD1. This CDR3 is 14 amino acids long. CDR1 DFQATT and CDR2 SNEGSKA come from the germline V gene (reference sequence). The J segment lost 4 bases and the V segment lost 6 bases, leaving 6 bases of the junction unmatched. CDR3 nucleotides: TGCAGTGCAGCCGGACAGGGGGCTTCAGATACGCAGTATTTT. Translation gives CSAAGQGASDTQYF.

This clonotype was counted a few times. V is TRBV20-1 and J is TRBJ1-5; D gene uncertain. The germline CDR1 and CDR2 sequences are DFQATT and SNEGSKA (reference sequence). This CDR3 contains 12 residues. Trimming cost V 2 bases and J 1 base, with 3 bases left between them. The CDR3 reads CSARWSNQPQHF. The CDR3 nucleotides are TGCAGTGCTAGATGGAGCAATCAGCCCCAGCATTTT.

The genes are TRBV30 and TRBJ2-1, with 12 bases that match TRBD2. This CDR3 contains 15 residues. V dropped 5 bases and J dropped 4; count of bases not matched to a gene: 6. From germline, CDR1 is GTSNPN and CDR2 SVGIG (reference sequence). CDR3 coding DNA: TGTGCCTGGCTGACTAGCGGGAGACTTTACAATGAGCAGTTCTTC. The encoded protein is CAWLTSGRLYNEQFF.

Of note for this clonotype: Being one base from a much bigger clone, this may be a read error. This chain joins TRBV29-1 and TRBJ2-3; 7 bases align to TRBD2. CDR3 length: 14 residues. Germline V gives CDR1 SQVTM, CDR2 ANQGSEA. CDR3 sequence reads: CSVLSRGGPDRQYF. The CDR3 coding sequence is TGCAGCGTTCTTTCCCGGGGAGGGCCAGATAGGCAGTATTTT.

This clonotype was seen at least ten times. The genes are TRBV20-1 and TRBJ1-1; a weak D match, TRBD1 (5 bases). The CDR3 has 12 amino acids. V lost 1 base to trimming and J lost 10 bases, with 13 bases between them. The germline V gene encodes CDR1 DFQATT and CDR2 SNEGSKA (reference sequence). DNA of the CDR3: TGCAGTGCTAGAGGCCAGGGACCGGGAGCTTTCTTT. Protein product: CSARGQGPGAFF.

Ten or more counts support this clonotype. The chain couples TRBV9 to TRBJ2-7; 12 bases line up with TRBD2. V lost 3 bases to trimming and J lost 5 bases; unmatched junction nucleotides: 3. CDR1 SGDLS and CDR2 YYNGEE come from the germline V gene. The CDR3 loop spans 14 amino acids. Here the CDR3 reads CASSARLAGDEQYF. CDR3 in DNA: TGTGCCAGCAGCGCTAGACTAGCGGGGGACGAGCAGTACTTC.

This clonotype was observed a handful of times. The chain links TRBV7-9 to TRBJ2-7; 9 nucleotides match TRBD1. Trimming cost V 6 bases and J 7 bases; bases outside gene matches: 7. CDR1 is SEHNR and CDR2 is FQNEAQ in the germline V gene (reference sequence). The CDR3 consists of 13 residues. CDR3 protein: CASSRDRVGEQYF. The CDR3 nucleotides are TGTGCCAGCAGTCGGGACAGGGTTGGGGAGCAGTACTTC.

At least ten counts were recorded for this clonotype. The rearrangement joins TRBV4-3 to TRBJ2-6; D call uncertain. Germline V gene lookup returns CDR1 LGHNA and CDR2 YSLEER. The CDR3 has 15 residues. The V end was cut by 0 bases, the J end by 0 bases, with 3 bases between. The CDR3 is CASSQDGSGANVLTF. CDR3 coding DNA: TGCGCCAGCAGCCAAGATGGCTCTGGGGCCAACGTCCTGACTTTC.

This clonotype was counted many times. The V and J genes are TRBV7-2 and TRBJ2-1; D tentatively reads TRBD1 or TRBD2 (5 bases each). The germline V gene encodes CDR1 SGHTA and CDR2 FQGNSA. The CDR3 length is 16 residues. Trimming took off 1 base at V and 6 bases at J, with 16 bases between the two ends. CDR3 amino acids: CASSLVAGAESNEQFF. CDR3 nucleotide sequence: TGTGCCAGCAGCTTAGTGGCCGGGGCTGAAAGCAATGAGCAGTTCTTC.

This clonotype was found many times. The chain is built from TRBV12-3 or TRBV12-4 and TRBJ2-3; D perhaps matches TRBD1 (6 bases). Trimming pared 2 bases from V and 5 bases from J, leaving 14 bases between. The CDR3 totals 15 residues. CDR3 coding DNA: TGTGCCAGCAGTTTATCGGGCTTCAGGGGAGATACGCAGTATTTT. Residues: CASSLSGFRGDTQYF.

Ten or more counts support this clonotype. This sequence joins TRBV7-2 and TRBJ2-1; D might be TRBD2 (7 bases). The CDR3 runs to 14 residues. The germline V and J ends were trimmed by 7 bases and 9 bases, with 19 bases remaining between them. The germline CDR1 and CDR2 sequences are SGHTA and FQGNSA. DNA of the CDR3: TGTGCCAGCACCTCAAGTGGGGGGGCCGGTGAGCAGTTCTTC. It encodes CASTSSGGAGEQFF. Full variable domain (missing parts from reference TRBV7-2 and TRBJ2-1): GAGVSQSPSNKVTEKGKDVELRCDPISGHTALYWYRQSLGQGLEFLIYFQGNSAPDKSGLPSDRFSAERTGGSVSTLTIQRTQQEDSAVYLCASTSSGGAGEQFFGPGTRLTVL.

Many counts were recorded for this clonotype. J is TRBJ2-7 and V is TRBV6-5, with TRBD1 as a possible D gene (6 bases). The germline V gene encodes CDR1 MNHEY and CDR2 SVGAGI. V lost 3 bases and J 5 bases, leaving 14 bases between the germline ends. The CDR3 length is 14 residues. The CDR3 DNA reads TGTGCCAGCAGTTATTGGGCAGGGGTGGACGAGCAGTACTTC. Translation gives CASSYWAGVDEQYF.

This clonotype was seen repeatedly, ten times or more. This chain uses TRBV20-1 with TRBJ2-3, with a possible D match to TRBD1 (6 bases). V lost 4 bases and J 2 bases, leaving 16 bases between the germline ends. The V gene's germline CDR1 is DFQATT and CDR2 SNEGSKA (reference sequence). CDR3 length: 15 amino acids. CDR3 region: CSAIEKGDPTDTQYF. As DNA, the CDR3 is TGCAGTGCTATTGAGAAGGGGGATCCCACAGATACGCAGTATTTT.

This clonotype was seen ten or more times. The chain recombines TRBV5-1 with TRBJ2-7; D is undetermined. The V end lost 2 bases, the J end lost 6 bases, and 15 bases lay between the germline ends. The V gene's germline CDR1 is SGHRS and CDR2 YFSETQ. The CDR3 sequence is 14 residues long. The CDR3 loop is CASSLGPAVSEQYF. The CDR3 DNA reads as TGCGCCAGCAGCTTAGGACCGGCAGTCTCCGAGCAGTACTTC.

This clonotype was seen repeatedly, ten times or more. The V call is TRBV6-5, the J call TRBJ2-5; tentatively, D is TRBD1 or TRBD2 (5 bases each). The CDR3 runs to 13 residues. Trimming stripped 2 bases from V and 4 bases from J, with 8 bases between. Per the germline V gene, CDR1 is MNHEY and CDR2 is SVGAGI. The CDR3, as DNA: TGTGCCAGCAGTTACGGGACGATAGAGACCCAGTACTTC. Translating it yields CASSYGTIETQYF.

This clonotype has a handful of counts. The genes are TRBV27 and TRBJ2-5, with 16 bases lining up with TRBD2. The V gene's germline CDR1 is MNHEY and CDR2 SMNVEV (reference sequence). V lost 1 base, J lost 6 bases, and 8 bases stayed unmatched. The CDR3 extends over 18 amino acids. CDR3 protein: CASSLLGLAGGLMKTQYF. In DNA form, the CDR3 reads TGTGCCAGCAGTTTATTGGGACTAGCGGGGGGGCTCATGAAGACCCAGTACTTC.

At least ten counts were recorded for this clonotype. The genes are TRBV7-9 and TRBJ2-2; a weak D match, TRBD1 (6 bases). Germline lookup yields CDR1 SEHNR and CDR2 FQNEAQ (reference sequence). The V end lost 5 bases, the J end lost 0 bases, and 13 bases lay between the germline ends. The length of the CDR3 is 16 residues. The CDR3 bases are TGTGCCAGCAGCCTATCGGGACATACGAACACCGGGGAGCTGTTTTTT. The encoded protein is CASSLSGHTNTGELFF.

This clonotype was seen many times. The chain couples TRBV6-1 to TRBJ2-6, with D tentatively TRBD1 (5 bases). Trimming took off 7 bases at V and 2 bases at J, with 9 bases between the two ends. Germline values: CDR1 MNHNS, CDR2 SASEGT. CDR3 length: 14 amino acids. DNA for the CDR3: TGTGCCAGCACCAACAGGCCTGGGGCCAACGTCCTGACTTTC. It codes for CASTNRPGANVLTF.